This T cell receptor (beta chain) was recorded in a study of OX40 agonist ivuxolimab in advanced cancers. The study's findings and limits: Blood T cells, both CD4+ and CD8+, expanded clonally by week 6 at 0.1 to 3.0 mg/kg.

With regard to this clone: The antigen is undetermined.

This CDR3 is built from 16 residues. From germline, CDR1 is ENHRY and CDR2 SYGVKD. V dropped 6 bases and J dropped 2; count of bases not matched to a gene: 10. The assay was immunoSEQ multiplex PCR, and TCRdb's table has in-frame clones only and misses some. The data contain fewer than 95,000 clones, just under 90% of them singletons. Sample: CD4+ or CD8+ T cells sorted from blood, taken in a trial of the OX40 agonist ivuxolimab. The sequence was collected from an adult with an advanced solid tumor such as melanoma, head and neck, liver or kidney cancer. The rearrangement joins TRBV10-3 to TRBJ2-3; 8 bases line up with TRBD1. Here the CDR3 reads CAIRTDRVGTTDTQYF. The CDR3 DNA reads as TGTGCCATCAGGACGGACAGGGTCGGGACCACAGATACGCAGTATTTT.